Below, one T cell receptor (beta chain) is given with its context. Profiling relied on immunoSEQ multiplex PCR, and the TCRdb table lists in-frame clones only, not all of them. The listing records about 210,000 clones. The record originates from a study of control samples from healthy donors and cancer patients. The germline V and J ends were trimmed by 3 bases and 5 bases, with 9 bases remaining between them. The CDR3 length is 13 residues. The germline gives CDR1 SGHAT, CDR2 FQNNGV. The chain combines TRBV11-2 with TRBJ2-3; D uncertain. Sequencing was done on a sample of blood. The receptor was isolated from a woman aged 25-40 years in good health. The CDR3 spells CASSLGLGDTQYF. The CDR3 DNA reads TGTGCCAGCAGCTTGGGATTAGGAGATACGCAGTATTTT.